This T cell receptor beta chain was profiled in a study of T-cell reconstitution after alpha-beta-depleted transplantation in children. This CDR3 region has 14 residues. V shed 5 bases and J shed 6 bases, with 14 bases lying between them. Germline V gene data show CDR1 as SGHVS and CDR2 as FQNEAQ. TCRbeta library preparation incorporated unique molecular identifiers. TCRdb recomputed calls from the PCR reads with MiXCR, one row per CDR3 protein. Among about 210,000 distinct CDR3 sequences listed, roughly a sixth were seen once. Turning to this clonotype: Its antigen is unknown.

The study, taken as a whole, reports: Surviving recipient cells, namely T cells and thymic progenitors, were the source of high day-60 TCRbeta diversity in some patients.

J is TRBJ2-1 and V is TRBV7-8, with D perhaps TRBD2 (5 bases). The receptor's source is a male patient aged 2-15 years who had a stem cell transplant for acute lymphoblastic leukemia, so the T cells may come from the graft donor. The specimen comprised PBMCs, mostly from graft donor cells, sampled 360 days after TCRalphabeta/CD19-depleted stem cell transplant. In DNA, the CDR3 is TGTGCCAGCAGCCCGCGGACTGGGCCCAATGAGCAGTTCTTC. Translated: CASSPRTGPNEQFF.